The clone carrying this T cell receptor beta chain came up many times. The antigen is not known. The germline gene is not matched at one end of the junction; a read error may be the cause. The data derive from a study of T cells after yellow fever vaccination. Study-level background: When fractions had low cell numbers, they were prepared with SMART-Seq v4 Ultra Low Input.

TCR cDNA was made by 5'RACE template switching, adding a universal primer site and UMIs. TCRdb ran MiXCR on the 5' RACE reads and lists one entry per CDR3 protein. There are a few hundred thousand distinct CDR3 sequences in the sample; approximately 4% occur only once, and around 19% lies in the top ten. The study's findings and limits: Weaker overall, the secondary response nonetheless peaked faster (day 5 versus 15). Most clones from primary vaccination resurfaced after the booster (approximately 95% CD4, more than 75% CD8).

The CDR3 covers 15 residues. Germline V CDR1 and CDR2: DFQATT, SNEGSKA (reference sequence). Here the sequenced sample was PBMCs, taken 15 days after the yellow fever booster vaccination. The receptor was isolated from a man aged 18 to 29 who received the YFV17D yellow fever vaccine. This chain connects TRBV20-1 to TRBJ1-1, with a possible D match to TRBD1 (5 bases). In DNA form, the CDR3 reads TGCAGTGCGAGAGGGGCGGAACTAATGAACACTGAAGCTTTCTTT. Encoded protein: CSARGAELMNTEAFF.